These T cell receptor beta chains were read from a single sample in a study of T cell responses to AZD1222 COVID-19 vaccine. This table comes from immunoSEQ multiplex PCR, and its TCRdb copy is limited to in-frame clones, with some not included. In the table there are approximately 110,000 clones, about 85% of which are singletons. The source was peripheral blood, collected on day 0 of AZD1222 vaccination. The origin of the receptors is an adult in good health. Each CDR3 is given with its conserved first and last residue. A D gene is named only where the DNA matches it firmly. Clone size is shown for a subset of rows, as once, few, many or a class of expanded clone.

D	size	V	J	DNA	CDR3
-	-	TRBV11-3	TRBJ1-6	TGTGCCAGCAGCTTAGACAGGGGCAATTCACCCCTCCACTTT	CASSLDRGNSPLHF
-	-	TRBV4-3	TRBJ1-6	TGCGCCAGCAGCCAAGATCCCCCCCCAGGGAATAGCTCACCCCTCCACTTT	CASSQDPPPGNSSPLHF
TRBD1	-	TRBV2	TRBJ2-2	TGTGCCAGCAGAGAACAGGGGGCACACACCGGGGAGCTGTTTTTT	CASREQGAHTGELFF
TRBD1	once	TRBV27	TRBJ1-2	TGTGCCAGCAGTTTATCAGGGGGCGTTAGCTATGGCTACACCTTC	CASSLSGGVSYGYTF
-	-	TRBV25-1	TRBJ2-6	TGTGCCAGCAGTGGTGTAAGGGCGCTCGAGTCTGGGGCCAACGTCCTGACTTTC	CASSGVRALESGANVLTF
TRBD1	-	TRBV15	TRBJ1-1	TGTGCCACCAGCAGACCTGGGGACAGGGCTTTTTTGGTGAACACTGAAGCTTTCTTT	CATSRPGDRAFLVNTEAFF
-	-	TRBV2	TRBJ1-5	TGTGCCAGCAGTGGGGGGGAGAACAATCAGCCCCAGCATTTT	CASSGGENNQPQHF
-	few	TRBV6-6	TRBJ2-2	TGTGCCAGCAGTTACCTCCAACAGAGAGGCACCGGGGAGCTGTTTTTT	CASSYLQQRGTGELFF
-	-	TRBV9	TRBJ1-6	TGTGCCAGCAGCGTAGGGACCGGGTGGGATTCACCCCTCCACTTT	CASSVGTGWDSPLHF
TRBD2	-	TRBV25-1	TRBJ2-5	TGTGCCATTAGGAGCGGGGGGGCTCCCGAGACCCAGTACTTC	CAIRSGGAPETQYF
-	-	TRBV5-6	TRBJ2-6	TGTGCCAGCAGCTTAGGACTAAATCCTAGCTCTGGGGCCAACGTCCTGACTTTC	CASSLGLNPSSGANVLTF
-	few	TRBV5-5	TRBJ1-1	TGTGCCAGCAGCTTGGGATGGGGGCGAGGGGCTTTCTTT	CASSLGWGRGAFF
-	-	TRBV28	TRBJ1-4	TGTGCCAGCAGTCCCATCCCCCCCCCAGGGGCAACTAATGAAAAACTGTTTTTT	CASSPIPPPGATNEKLFF
-	-	TRBV5-6	TRBJ1-2	TGTGCCAGCAGCCTGGCTACAGGGAACGGCTACACCTTC	CASSLATGNGYTF
-	-	TRBV7-9	TRBJ1-3	TGTGCCAGCAGTTCTCTCGGGGAGCTCTCTGGAAACACCATATATTTT	CASSSLGELSGNTIYF
TRBD2	few	TRBV2	TRBJ2-2	TGTGCCAGCAGGAAGCCGATGGGGGAGGGCGGGGAGCTGTTTTTT	CASRKPMGEGGELFF
-	-	TRBV7-8	TRBJ2-5	TGTGCCAGCAGCTTTTACAACCAAGAGACCCAGTACTTC	CASSFYNQETQYF
TRBD1	-	TRBV4-3	TRBJ1-2	TGCGCCAGCAGCGGACAGGGGGATCTACCCTATGGCTACACCTTC	CASSGQGDLPYGYTF
-	few	TRBV29-1	TRBJ1-1	TGCAGCGTTGCAGTCAGCCTCTACACTGAAGCTTTCTTT	CSVAVSLYTEAFF
TRBD1	-	TRBV10-3	TRBJ2-7	TGTGCCATCAGCGACCTTACAGGGGGCATCCACGAGCAGTACTTC	CAISDLTGGIHEQYF
TRBD1	-	TRBV12-3/TRBV12-4	TRBJ2-2	TGTGCCAGCAGTGGACAGGCCGGGGAGCTGTTTTTT	CASSGQAGELFF
TRBD2	-	TRBV6-5	TRBJ2-7	TGTGCCAGCGCCTTAGCGGGAGGTTCGGGCTACGAGCAGTACTTC	CASALAGGSGYEQYF
-	-	TRBV29-1	TRBJ2-4	TGCAGCGTTGACTTGGCCAAAAACATTCAGTACTTC	CSVDLAKNIQYF
-	once	TRBV7-9	TRBJ1-1	TGTGCCAGCAGCTTAGCGCTTACGGGCACTGAAGCTTTCTTT	CASSLALTGTEAFF
-	-	TRBV14	TRBJ2-3	TGTGCCAGCAGCTGGGGGCTCACAGATACGCAGTATTTT	CASSWGLTDTQYF
-	-	TRBV7-9	TRBJ2-7	TGTGCCACTACGGTCCCCGGCGGGGAGCAGTACTTC	CATTVPGGEQYF
TRBD1	-	TRBV25-1	TRBJ2-3	TGTGCCAGCAGTGAATCCCGGGACAGGGGCACAGATACGCAGTATTTT	CASSESRDRGTDTQYF
TRBD2	-	TRBV18	TRBJ2-4	TGTGCCAGCTCACCAAAGCGGGAGTCGGGCAAAAACATTCAGTACTTC	CASSPKRESGKNIQYF
-	-	TRBV29-1	TRBJ1-3	TGCAGTGCCACCCACACGGCCTCTGGAAACACCATATATTTT	CSATHTASGNTIYF
-	once	TRBV27	TRBJ1-1	TGTGCCAGCAACTTCACAGGGATCGGGACTGAAGCTTTCTTT	CASNFTGIGTEAFF
TRBD2	-	TRBV11-2	TRBJ2-3	TGTGCCAGCAGATCGGGACGGAGACTAGCGGGAGGGCCTGGGGATACGCAGTATTTT	CASRSGRRLAGGPGDTQYF
-	once	TRBV16	TRBJ1-2	TGTGCCAGCAGCCAAGTCCCTCCGACGGGTTACTATGGCTACACCTTC	CASSQVPPTGYYGYTF
-	-	TRBV14	TRBJ2-1	TGTGCCAGCAGCCAAGATAGACCGTTTTTCAATGAGCAGTTCTTC	CASSQDRPFFNEQFF
-	-	TRBV28	TRBJ1-5	TGTGCCAGCAGTTTATTACGGGGTGGAGGCAATCAGCCCCAGCATTTT	CASSLLRGGGNQPQHF
TRBD1	-	TRBV6-5	TRBJ1-2	TGTGCCAGCAGGATGGGACAGGGCTTCTATGGCTACACCTTC	CASRMGQGFYGYTF
-	-	TRBV3-1/TRBV3-2	TRBJ1-2	TGTGCCAGCAGCCAAGATATAAGGAGTCCTAACTATGGCTACACCTTC	CASSQDIRSPNYGYTF
TRBD1	-	TRBV7-9	TRBJ1-2	TGTGCCAGCAGCACTCGGGACAGCTATGGCTACACCTTC	CASSTRDSYGYTF
-	few	TRBV14	TRBJ2-1	TGTGCCAGCAGCCAAGAATCTAGGGTGCAGTTCTTC	CASSQESRVQFF
-	-	TRBV9	TRBJ2-3	TGTGCCAGCAGCGTAGGTTCTAGCACAGATACGCAGTATTTT	CASSVGSSTDTQYF
-	-	TRBV20-1	TRBJ1-2	TGCAGTGCTAGTATGGGAAGCGGCTACACCTTC	CSASMGSGYTF
TRBD2	-	TRBV25-1	TRBJ2-2	TGTGCCAGCAGTCCAGGGACTAGCGGGAGGGTAAACACCGGGGAGCTGTTTTTT	CASSPGTSGRVNTGELFF
TRBD1	-	TRBV6-2/TRBV6-3	TRBJ2-7	TGTGCCAGCAGTTACCAAACAGGGGCCCACGAGCAGTACTTC	CASSYQTGAHEQYF
-	-	TRBV2	TRBJ1-6	TGTGCCAGCAGTGCAGGGATGGGGGGTAATTCACCCCTCCACTTT	CASSAGMGGNSPLHF
-	-	TRBV11-2	TRBJ2-1	TGTGCCAGCAGCTTTACGGAAGGATCCTACAATGAGCAGTTCTTC	CASSFTEGSYNEQFF
TRBD2	-	TRBV30	TRBJ2-3	TGTGCCTGGGCCGGGACTATCAATACGCAGTATTTT	CAWAGTINTQYF
TRBD2	-	TRBV9	TRBJ2-3	TGTGCCAGCAGCGTAGGTCCTAGCGGGATGATCCCCACAGATACGCAGTATTTT	CASSVGPSGMIPTDTQYF
-	-	TRBV6-2/TRBV6-3	TRBJ1-6	TGTGCCAGCAGTTACTCGACCAGGGTAGATTCACCCCTCCACTTT	CASSYSTRVDSPLHF
TRBD1	-	TRBV29-1	TRBJ2-7	TGCAGCGTTGAAGGAGACAGGGGAAACGAGCAGTACTTC	CSVEGDRGNEQYF
TRBD2	-	TRBV5-4	TRBJ2-5	TGTGCCAGCGGGACTAGCGGGAGGCTCGGGGAGACCCAGTACTTC	CASGTSGRLGETQYF
TRBD1	-	TRBV24-1	TRBJ2-5	TGTGCCACCAGTCCTGAGGACAGGGAGTGGGAGACCCAGTACTTC	CATSPEDREWETQYF
TRBD2	-	TRBV7-2	TRBJ2-7	TGTGCCAGCAGCCCTAGCGGTTTCTACGAGCAGTACTTC	CASSPSGFYEQYF
TRBD1	-	TRBV6-5	TRBJ1-3	TGTGCCAGCAGTTCCGGGACAGGGGCGGCTGGAAACACCATATATTTT	CASSSGTGAAGNTIYF
-	-	TRBV15	TRBJ1-1	TGTGCCACCAGCTCCCCCGCGGGGGGCACTGAAGCTTTCTTT	CATSSPAGGTEAFF
-	-	TRBV3-1/TRBV3-2	TRBJ2-7	TGTGCCAGCAGCCAAGGGACTTCATCCTTCTACGAGCAGTACTTC	CASSQGTSSFYEQYF
-	-	TRBV7-6	TRBJ1-3	TGTGCCAGCAGCTTGGGGGGGAGCTCTGGAAACACCATATATTTT	CASSLGGSSGNTIYF